One sample yielded the 4 T cell receptor beta chains listed below, sequenced in a study of blood T cell repertoires in COVID-19. Sequenced by immunoSEQ multiplex PCR; TCRdb stores in-frame clones only, minus some. The table lists about 370,000 clones, about nine tenths of them singletons. The sample comprised PBMCs or T cells enriched from blood (not recorded which). These receptors all stem from a middle-aged woman who had been exposed to COVID-19.

The chain recombines TRBV12-3 or TRBV12-4 with TRBJ1-1; D ambiguous. This CDR3 spans 13 amino acids. V gave up 2 bases and J gave up 5 bases, with 9 bases separating them. The CDR3 here is CASSLFAGTEAFF. The CDR3 DNA reads as TGTGCCAGCAGTTTATTTGCGGGGACTGAAGCTTTCTTT.

Here the CDR3 reads CASSFPTGLDYGYTF. DNA for the CDR3: TGTGCCAGCAGCTTCCCTACAGGGTTAGACTATGGCTACACCTTC. The chain links TRBV7-8 to TRBJ1-2, with D possibly TRBD1 on 6 matching bases. This CDR3 is built from 15 residues. V lost 3 bases to trimming and J lost 3 bases, with 14 bases between them. Germline values: CDR1 SGHVS, CDR2 FQNEAQ.

The gene calls are TRBV19 and TRBJ1-2; D is uncertain. Trimming cost V 4 bases and J 4 bases, with 16 bases left between them. The length of the CDR3 is 15 residues. Germline values: CDR1 LNHDA, CDR2 SQIVND (reference sequence). The CDR3 loop reads CASSNPTSGGYGYTF. The CDR3 DNA sequence: TGTGCCAGTAGTAACCCCACCTCAGGTGGCTATGGCTACACCTTC.

The genes are TRBV18 and TRBJ2-3; no firm D call. The germline V and J ends were trimmed by 0 bases and 1 base, with 5 bases remaining between them. Germline V lookup: CDR1 KGHSH, CDR2 LQKENI. The CDR3 has 14 residues. CDR3 loop: CASSPPLGTDTQYF. The CDR3 DNA sequence: TGTGCCAGCTCACCACCACTCGGCACAGATACGCAGTATTTT.